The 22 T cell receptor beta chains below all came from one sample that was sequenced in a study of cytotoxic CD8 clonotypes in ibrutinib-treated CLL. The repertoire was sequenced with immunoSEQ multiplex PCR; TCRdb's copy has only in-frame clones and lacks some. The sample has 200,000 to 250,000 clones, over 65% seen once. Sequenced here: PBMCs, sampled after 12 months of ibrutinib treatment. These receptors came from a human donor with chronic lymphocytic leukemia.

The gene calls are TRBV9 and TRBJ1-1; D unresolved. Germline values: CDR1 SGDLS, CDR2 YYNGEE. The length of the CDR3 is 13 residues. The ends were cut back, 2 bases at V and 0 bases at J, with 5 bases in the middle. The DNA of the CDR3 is TGTGCCAGCAGCGTTACAGTGAACACTGAAGCTTTCTTT. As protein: CASSVTVNTEAFF.

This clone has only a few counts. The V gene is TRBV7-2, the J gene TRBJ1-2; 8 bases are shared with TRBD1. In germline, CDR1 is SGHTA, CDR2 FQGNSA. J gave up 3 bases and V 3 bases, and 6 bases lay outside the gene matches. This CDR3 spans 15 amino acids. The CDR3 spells CASSFDRGMYYGYTF. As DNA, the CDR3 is TGTGCCAGCAGCTTCGACAGGGGAATGTACTATGGCTACACCTTC.

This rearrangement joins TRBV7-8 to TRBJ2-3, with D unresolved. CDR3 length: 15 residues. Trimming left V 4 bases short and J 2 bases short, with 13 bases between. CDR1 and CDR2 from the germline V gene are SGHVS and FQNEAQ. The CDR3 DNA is TGTGCCAGCAGCTGGAGCGTTAGGTCCACAGATACGCAGTATTTT. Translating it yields CASSWSVRSTDTQYF.

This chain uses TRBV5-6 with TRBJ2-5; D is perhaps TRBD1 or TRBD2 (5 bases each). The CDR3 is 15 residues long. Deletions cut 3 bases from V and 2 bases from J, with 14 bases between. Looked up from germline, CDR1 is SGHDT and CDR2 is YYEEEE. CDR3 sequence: CASSWDDSSQETQYF. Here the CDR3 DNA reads TGTGCCAGCAGCTGGGACGACAGTTCACAAGAGACCCAGTACTTC.

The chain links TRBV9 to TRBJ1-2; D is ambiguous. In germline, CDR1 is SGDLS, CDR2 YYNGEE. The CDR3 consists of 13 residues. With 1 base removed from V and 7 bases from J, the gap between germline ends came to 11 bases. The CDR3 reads CASSVTGVGGYTF. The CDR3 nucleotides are TGTGCCAGCAGCGTAACCGGGGTCGGTGGCTACACCTTC.

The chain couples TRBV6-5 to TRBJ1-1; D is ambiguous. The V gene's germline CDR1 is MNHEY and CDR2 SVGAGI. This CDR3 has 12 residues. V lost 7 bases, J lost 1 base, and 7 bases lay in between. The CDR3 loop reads CASKNPNTEAFF. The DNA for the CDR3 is TGTGCCAGCAAAAACCCGAACACTGAAGCTTTCTTT.

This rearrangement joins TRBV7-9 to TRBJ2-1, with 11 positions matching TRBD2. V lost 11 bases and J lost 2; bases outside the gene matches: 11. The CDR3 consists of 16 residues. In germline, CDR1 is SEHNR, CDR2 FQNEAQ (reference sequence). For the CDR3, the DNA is TGTGCCGCTTGGTCCTTAGCGGGAGGGCCCTACAATGAGCAGTTCTTC. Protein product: CAAWSLAGGPYNEQFF.

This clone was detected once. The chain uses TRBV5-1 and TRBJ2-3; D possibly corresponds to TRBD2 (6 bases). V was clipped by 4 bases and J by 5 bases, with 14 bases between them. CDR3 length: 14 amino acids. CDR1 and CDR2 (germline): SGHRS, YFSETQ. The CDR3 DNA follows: TGCGCCAGCAGCCCGGGACGGGAGAAAGATACGCAGTATTTT. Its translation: CASSPGREKDTQYF. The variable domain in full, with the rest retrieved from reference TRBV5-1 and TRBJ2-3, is KAGVTQTPRYLIKTRGQQVTLSCSPISGHRSVSWYQQTPGQGLQFLFEYFSETQRNKGNFPGRFSGRQFSNSRSEMNVSTLELGDSALYLCASSPGREKDTQYFGPGTRLTVL.

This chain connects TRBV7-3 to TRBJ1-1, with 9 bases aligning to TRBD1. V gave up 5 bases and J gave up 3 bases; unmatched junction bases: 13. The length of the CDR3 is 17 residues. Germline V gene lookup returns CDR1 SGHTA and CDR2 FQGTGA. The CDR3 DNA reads TGTGCCAGCAGCCAGCTTTATCGGACAGGGGTGGACACTGAAGCTTTCTTT. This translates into CASSQLYRTGVDTEAFF.

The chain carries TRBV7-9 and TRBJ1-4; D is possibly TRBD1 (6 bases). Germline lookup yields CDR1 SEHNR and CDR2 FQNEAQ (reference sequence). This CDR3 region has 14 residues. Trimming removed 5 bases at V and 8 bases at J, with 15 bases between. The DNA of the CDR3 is TGTGCCAGCAGCACTGGGGGGCCTGGCGAAAAACTGTTTTTT. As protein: CASSTGGPGEKLFF.

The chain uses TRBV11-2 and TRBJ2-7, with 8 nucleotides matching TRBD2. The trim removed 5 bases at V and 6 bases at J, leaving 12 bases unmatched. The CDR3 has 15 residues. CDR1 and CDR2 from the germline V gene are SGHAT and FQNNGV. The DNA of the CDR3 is TGTGCCAGCAGCCAGAGCGGGAGTCATGTAGGCGAGCAGTACTTC. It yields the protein CASSQSGSHVGEQYF.

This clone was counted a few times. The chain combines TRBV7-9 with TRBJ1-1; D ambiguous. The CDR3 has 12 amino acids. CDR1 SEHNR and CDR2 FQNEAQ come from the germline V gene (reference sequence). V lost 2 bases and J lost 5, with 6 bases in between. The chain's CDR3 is CASSLSLTEAFF. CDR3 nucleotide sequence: TGTGCCAGCAGCTTATCTCTTACTGAAGCTTTCTTT.

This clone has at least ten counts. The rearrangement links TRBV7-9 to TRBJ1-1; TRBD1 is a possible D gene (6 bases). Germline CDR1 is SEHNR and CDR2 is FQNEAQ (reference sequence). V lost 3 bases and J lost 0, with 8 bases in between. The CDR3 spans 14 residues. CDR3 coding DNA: TGTGCCAGCAGCTTGAGGGGGATGAACACTGAAGCTTTCTTT. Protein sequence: CASSLRGMNTEAFF.

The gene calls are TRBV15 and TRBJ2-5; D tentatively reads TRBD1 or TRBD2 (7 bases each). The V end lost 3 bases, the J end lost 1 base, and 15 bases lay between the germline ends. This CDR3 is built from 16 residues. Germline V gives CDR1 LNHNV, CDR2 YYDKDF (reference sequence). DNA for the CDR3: TGTGCCACCAGCAGGGGGGGGACAGCGTCCCAAGAGACCCAGTACTTC. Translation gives CATSRGGTASQETQYF. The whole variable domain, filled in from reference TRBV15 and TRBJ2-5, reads DAMVIQNPRYQVTQFGKPVTLSCSQTLNHNVMYWYQQKSSQAPKLLFHYYDKDFNNEADTPDNFQSRRPNTSFCFLDIRSPGLGDTAMYLCATSRGGTASQETQYFGPGTRLLVL.

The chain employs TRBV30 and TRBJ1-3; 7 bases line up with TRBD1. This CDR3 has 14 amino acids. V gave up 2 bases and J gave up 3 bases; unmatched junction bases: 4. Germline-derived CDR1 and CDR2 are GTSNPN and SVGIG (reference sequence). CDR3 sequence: CAWSKGAGGNTIYF. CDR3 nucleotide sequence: TGTGCCTGGAGTAAGGGGGCTGGTGGAAACACCATATATTTT.

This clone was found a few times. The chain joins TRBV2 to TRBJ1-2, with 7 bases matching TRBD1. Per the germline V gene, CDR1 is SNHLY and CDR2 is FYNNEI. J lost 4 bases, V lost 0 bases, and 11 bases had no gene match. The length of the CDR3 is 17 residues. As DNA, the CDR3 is TGTGCCAGCAGTGAAGCATTTGCGACAGGGCGGATCTATGGCTACACCTTC. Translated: CASSEAFATGRIYGYTF.

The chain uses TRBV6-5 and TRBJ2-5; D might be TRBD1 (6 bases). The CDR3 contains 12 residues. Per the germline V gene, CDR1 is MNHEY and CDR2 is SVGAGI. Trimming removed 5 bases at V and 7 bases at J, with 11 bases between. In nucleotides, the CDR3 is TGTGCCAGCAGTACAGGGATCGGGACCCAGTACTTC. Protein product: CASSTGIGTQYF.

The CDR3 nucleotides read TGTGCCGAATCCGGGACTAGCGGGAGGACCCGGGGCGATGAGCAGTTCTTC. It specifies CAESGTSGRTRGDEQFF. The chain uses TRBV27 and TRBJ2-1; 15 bases are shared with TRBD2. Per germline, CDR1 MNHEY and CDR2 SMNVEV (reference sequence). V lost 11 bases to trimming and J lost 8 bases; unmatched junction nucleotides: 16. This CDR3 has 17 residues.

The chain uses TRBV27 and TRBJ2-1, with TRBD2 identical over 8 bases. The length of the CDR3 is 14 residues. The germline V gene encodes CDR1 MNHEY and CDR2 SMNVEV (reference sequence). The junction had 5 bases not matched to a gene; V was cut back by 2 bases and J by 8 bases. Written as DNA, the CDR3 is TGTGCCAGCAGTTTAAATAGCGGGAACCATGAGCAGTTCTTC. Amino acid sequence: CASSLNSGNHEQFF.

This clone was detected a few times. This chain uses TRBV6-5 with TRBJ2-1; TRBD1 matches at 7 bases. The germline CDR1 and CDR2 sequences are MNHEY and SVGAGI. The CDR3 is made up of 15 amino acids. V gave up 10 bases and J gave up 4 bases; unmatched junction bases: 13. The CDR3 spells CATSPPGTVYNEQFF. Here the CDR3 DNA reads TGTGCCACCTCACCACCCGGGACAGTGTACAATGAGCAGTTCTTC.

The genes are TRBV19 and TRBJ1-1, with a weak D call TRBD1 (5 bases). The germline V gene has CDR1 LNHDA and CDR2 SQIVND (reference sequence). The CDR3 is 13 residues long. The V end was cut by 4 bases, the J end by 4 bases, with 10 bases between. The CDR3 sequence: CASSTGGTTEAFF. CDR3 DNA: TGTGCCAGTAGTACGGGGGGGACCACTGAAGCTTTCTTT. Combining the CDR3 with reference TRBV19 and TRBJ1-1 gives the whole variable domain DGGITQSPKYLFRKEGQNVTLSCEQNLNHDAMYWYRQDPGQGLRLIYYSQIVNDFQKGDIAEGYSVSREKKESFPLTVTSAQKNPTAFYLCASSTGGTTEAFFGQGTRLTVV.

CDR3: CASSSGLSGYGYTF. CDR3 in DNA: TGTGCCAGCAGTTCGGGGCTTTCGGGCTATGGCTACACCTTC. This chain connects TRBV27 to TRBJ1-2; tentative D call: TRBD1 (5 bases). Per the germline V gene, CDR1 is MNHEY and CDR2 is SMNVEV (reference sequence). The CDR3 has 14 amino acids. V was cut by 4 bases and J by 4 bases, with 13 bases left in between.